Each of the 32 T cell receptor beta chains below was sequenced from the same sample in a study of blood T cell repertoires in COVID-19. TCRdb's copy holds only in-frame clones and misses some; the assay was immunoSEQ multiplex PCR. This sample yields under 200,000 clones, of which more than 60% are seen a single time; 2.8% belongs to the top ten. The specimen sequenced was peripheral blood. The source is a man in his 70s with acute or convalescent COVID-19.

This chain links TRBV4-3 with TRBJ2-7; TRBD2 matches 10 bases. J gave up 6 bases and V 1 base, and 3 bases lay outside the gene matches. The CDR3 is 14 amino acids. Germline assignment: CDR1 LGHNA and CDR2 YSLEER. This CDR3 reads CASSQALAGSEQYF. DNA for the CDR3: TGCGCCAGCAGCCAAGCACTAGCGGGATCCGAGCAGTACTTC.

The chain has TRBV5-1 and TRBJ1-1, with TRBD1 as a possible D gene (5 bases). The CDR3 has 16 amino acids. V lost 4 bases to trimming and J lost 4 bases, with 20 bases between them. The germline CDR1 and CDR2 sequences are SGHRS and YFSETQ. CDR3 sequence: CASSTGQGSWGTEAFF. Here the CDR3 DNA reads TGCGCCAGCAGCACGGGCCAGGGCTCATGGGGCACTGAAGCTTTCTTT.

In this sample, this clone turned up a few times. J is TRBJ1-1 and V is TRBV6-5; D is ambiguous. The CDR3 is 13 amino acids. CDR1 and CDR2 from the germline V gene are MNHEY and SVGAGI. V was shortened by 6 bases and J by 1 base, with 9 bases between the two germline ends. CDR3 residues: CASRLESNTEAFF. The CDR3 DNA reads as TGTGCCAGCAGGTTGGAGTCGAACACTGAAGCTTTCTTT.

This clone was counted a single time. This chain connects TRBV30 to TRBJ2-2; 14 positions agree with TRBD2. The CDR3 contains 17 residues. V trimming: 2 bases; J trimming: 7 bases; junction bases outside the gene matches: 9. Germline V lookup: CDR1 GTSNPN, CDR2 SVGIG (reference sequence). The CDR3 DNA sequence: TGTGCCTGGAGTCGGGGACTAGCGGGAGCTGGGATCGGGGAGCTGTTTTTT. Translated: CAWSRGLAGAGIGELFF.

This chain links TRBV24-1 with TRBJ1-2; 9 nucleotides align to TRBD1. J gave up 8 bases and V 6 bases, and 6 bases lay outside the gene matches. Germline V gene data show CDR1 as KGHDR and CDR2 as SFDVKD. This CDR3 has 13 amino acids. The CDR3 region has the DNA TGTGCCACCAGTACAGGGGGCAAGGGAGGCTACACCTTC. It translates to CATSTGGKGGYTF.

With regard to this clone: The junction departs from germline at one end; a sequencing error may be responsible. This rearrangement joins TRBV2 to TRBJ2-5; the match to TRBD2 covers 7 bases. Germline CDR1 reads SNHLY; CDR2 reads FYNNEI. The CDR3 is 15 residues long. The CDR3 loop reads CASSDMARGEDTQYF. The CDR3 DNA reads TGTGCCAGCAGTGATATGGCTCGGGGGGAAGATACCCAGTACTTC.

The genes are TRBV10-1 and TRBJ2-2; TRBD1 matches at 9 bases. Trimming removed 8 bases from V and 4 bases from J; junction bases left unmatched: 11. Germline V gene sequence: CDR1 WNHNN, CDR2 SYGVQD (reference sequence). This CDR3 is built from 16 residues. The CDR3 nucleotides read TGCGCCAGCTCAAACCCGGGACAGGGAACCACCGGGGAGCTGTTTTTT. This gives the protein CASSNPGQGTTGELFF.

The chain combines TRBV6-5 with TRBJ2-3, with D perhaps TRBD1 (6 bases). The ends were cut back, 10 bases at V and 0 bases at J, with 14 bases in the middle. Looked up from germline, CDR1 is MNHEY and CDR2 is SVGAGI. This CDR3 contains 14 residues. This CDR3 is CATNTGPSTDTQYF. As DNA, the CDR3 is TGTGCCACCAATACAGGGCCTAGCACAGATACGCAGTATTTT.

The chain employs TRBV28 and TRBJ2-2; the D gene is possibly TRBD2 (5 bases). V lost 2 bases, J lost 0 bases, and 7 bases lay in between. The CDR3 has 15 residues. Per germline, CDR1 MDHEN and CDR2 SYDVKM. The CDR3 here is CASSLPGTNTGELFF. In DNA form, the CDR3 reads TGTGCCAGCAGTTTACCGGGAACGAACACCGGGGAGCTGTTTTTT.

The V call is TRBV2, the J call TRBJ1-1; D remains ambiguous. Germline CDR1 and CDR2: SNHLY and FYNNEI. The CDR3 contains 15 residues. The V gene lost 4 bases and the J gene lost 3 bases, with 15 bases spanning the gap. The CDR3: CASSGKGSSDTEAFF. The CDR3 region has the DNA TGTGCCAGCAGTGGTAAAGGGAGTAGTGACACTGAAGCTTTCTTT.

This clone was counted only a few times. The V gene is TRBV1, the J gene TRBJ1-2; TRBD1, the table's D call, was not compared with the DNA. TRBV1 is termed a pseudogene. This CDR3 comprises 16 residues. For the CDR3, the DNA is TGCACCAGCAGCCGACGGACAGGGACCAAGTTATATGGCTACACCTTC. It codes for CTSSRRTGTKLYGYTF.

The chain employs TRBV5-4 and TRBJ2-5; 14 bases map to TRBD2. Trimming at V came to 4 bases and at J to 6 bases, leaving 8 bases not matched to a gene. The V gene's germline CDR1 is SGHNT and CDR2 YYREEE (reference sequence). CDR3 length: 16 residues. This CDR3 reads CASSPTSGGAGQTQYF. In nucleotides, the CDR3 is TGTGCCAGCAGCCCGACTAGCGGGGGGGCAGGGCAGACCCAGTACTTC.

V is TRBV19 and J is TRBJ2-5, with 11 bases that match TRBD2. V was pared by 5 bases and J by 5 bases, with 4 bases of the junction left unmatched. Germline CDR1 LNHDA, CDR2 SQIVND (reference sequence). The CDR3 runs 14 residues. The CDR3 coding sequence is TGTGCCAGTAGTCTACTAGCGGGAGCGGAGACCCAGTACTTC. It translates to CASSLLAGAETQYF.

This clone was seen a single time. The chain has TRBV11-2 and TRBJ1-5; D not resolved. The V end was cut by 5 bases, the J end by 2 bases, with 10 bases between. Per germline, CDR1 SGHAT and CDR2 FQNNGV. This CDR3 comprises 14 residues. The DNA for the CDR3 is TGTGCCAGCAGCCCAACGGTCCGCAATCAGCCCCAGCATTTT. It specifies CASSPTVRNQPQHF.

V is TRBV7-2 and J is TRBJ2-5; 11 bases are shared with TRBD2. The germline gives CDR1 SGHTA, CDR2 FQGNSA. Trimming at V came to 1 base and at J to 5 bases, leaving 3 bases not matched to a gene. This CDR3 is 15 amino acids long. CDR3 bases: TGTGCCAGCAGCTTAGGACTAGCGGGGTGGGAGACCCAGTACTTC. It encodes CASSLGLAGWETQYF.

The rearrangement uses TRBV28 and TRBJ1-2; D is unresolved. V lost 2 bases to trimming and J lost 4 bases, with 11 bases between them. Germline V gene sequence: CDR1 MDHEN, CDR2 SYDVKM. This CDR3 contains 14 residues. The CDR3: CASSLNTDIYGYTF. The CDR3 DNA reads TGTGCCAGCAGTTTAAATACCGACATCTATGGCTACACCTTC.

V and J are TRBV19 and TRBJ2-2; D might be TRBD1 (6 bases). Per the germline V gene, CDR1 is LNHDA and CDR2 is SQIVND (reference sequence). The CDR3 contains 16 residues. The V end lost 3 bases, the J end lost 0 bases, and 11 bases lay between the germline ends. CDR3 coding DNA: TGTGCCAGTAGTATCGGACAGAACGCGAACACCGGGGAGCTGTTTTTT. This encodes CASSIGQNANTGELFF.

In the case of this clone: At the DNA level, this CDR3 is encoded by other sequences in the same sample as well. The CDR3 here is CASSQDRGLETQYF. The CDR3 nucleotides read TGTGCCAGCAGCCAAGACAGGGGGCTTGAGACCCAGTACTTC. J is TRBJ2-5 and V is TRBV14; TRBD1 aligns across 8 bases. Germline loops: CDR1 SGHDN, CDR2 FVKESK. The CDR3 sequence is 14 residues long. The trim removed 0 bases at V and 5 bases at J, leaving 2 bases unmatched.

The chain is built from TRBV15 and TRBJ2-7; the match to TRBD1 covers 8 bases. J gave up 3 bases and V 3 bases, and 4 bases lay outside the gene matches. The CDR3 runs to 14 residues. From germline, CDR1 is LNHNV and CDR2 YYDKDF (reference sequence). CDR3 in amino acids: CATSRNTGGYEQYF. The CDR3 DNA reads TGTGCCACCAGCAGGAACACAGGGGGCTACGAGCAGTACTTC.

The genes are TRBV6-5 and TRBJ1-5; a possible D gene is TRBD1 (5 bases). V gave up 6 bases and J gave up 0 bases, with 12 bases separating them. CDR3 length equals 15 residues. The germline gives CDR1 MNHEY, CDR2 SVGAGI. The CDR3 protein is CASRVGAYSNQPQHF. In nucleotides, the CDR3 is TGTGCCAGCAGAGTAGGGGCTTATAGCAATCAGCCCCAGCATTTT.

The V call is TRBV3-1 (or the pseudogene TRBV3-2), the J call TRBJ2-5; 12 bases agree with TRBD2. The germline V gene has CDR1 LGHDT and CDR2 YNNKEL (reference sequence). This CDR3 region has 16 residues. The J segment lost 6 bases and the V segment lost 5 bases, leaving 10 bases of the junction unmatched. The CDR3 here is CASSSQRLAGAKTQYF. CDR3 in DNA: TGTGCCAGCAGCTCCCAGAGACTAGCGGGGGCGAAGACCCAGTACTTC.

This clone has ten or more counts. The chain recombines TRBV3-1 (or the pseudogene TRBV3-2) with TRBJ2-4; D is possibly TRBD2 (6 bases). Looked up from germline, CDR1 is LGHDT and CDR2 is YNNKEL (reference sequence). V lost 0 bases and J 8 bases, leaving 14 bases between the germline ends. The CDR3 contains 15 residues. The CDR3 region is CASSQESPGGDIQYF. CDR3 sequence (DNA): TGTGCCAGCAGCCAAGAGTCCCCTGGAGGGGACATTCAGTACTTC.

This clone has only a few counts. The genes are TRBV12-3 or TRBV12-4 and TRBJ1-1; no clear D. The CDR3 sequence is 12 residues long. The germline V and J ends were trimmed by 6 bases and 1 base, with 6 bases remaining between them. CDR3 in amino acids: CASRLTNTEAFF. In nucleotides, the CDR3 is TGTGCCAGCAGGCTAACGAACACTGAAGCTTTCTTT.

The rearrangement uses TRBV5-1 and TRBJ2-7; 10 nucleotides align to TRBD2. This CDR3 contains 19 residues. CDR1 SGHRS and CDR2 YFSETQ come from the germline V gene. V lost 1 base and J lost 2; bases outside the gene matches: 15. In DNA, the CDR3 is TGCGCCAGCAGCTTGCCCAATGGGCTAGCGGGGGCCAGGACCTACGAGCAGTACTTC. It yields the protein CASSLPNGLAGARTYEQYF.

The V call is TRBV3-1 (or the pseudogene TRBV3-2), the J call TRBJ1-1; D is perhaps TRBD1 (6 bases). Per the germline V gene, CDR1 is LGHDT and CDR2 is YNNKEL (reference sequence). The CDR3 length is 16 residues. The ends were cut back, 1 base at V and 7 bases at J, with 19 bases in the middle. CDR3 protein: CASSQGSAVGGGEAFF. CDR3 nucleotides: TGTGCCAGCAGCCAAGGGTCGGCAGTAGGGGGTGGTGAAGCTTTCTTT.

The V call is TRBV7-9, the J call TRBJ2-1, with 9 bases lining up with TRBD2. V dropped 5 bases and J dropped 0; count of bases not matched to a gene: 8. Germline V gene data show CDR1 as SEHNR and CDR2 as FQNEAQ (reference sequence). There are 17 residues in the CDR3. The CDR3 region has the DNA TGTGCCAGCAGCATTAGCGGGAGAGGAAGCTCCTACAATGAGCAGTTCTTC. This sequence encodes CASSISGRGSSYNEQFF.

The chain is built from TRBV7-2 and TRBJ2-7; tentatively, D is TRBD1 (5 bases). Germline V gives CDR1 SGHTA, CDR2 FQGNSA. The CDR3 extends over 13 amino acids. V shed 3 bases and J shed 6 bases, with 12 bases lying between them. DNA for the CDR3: TGTGCCAGCAGCTTTCGTCAGGGCGGCGAGCAGTACTTC. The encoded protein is CASSFRQGGEQYF.

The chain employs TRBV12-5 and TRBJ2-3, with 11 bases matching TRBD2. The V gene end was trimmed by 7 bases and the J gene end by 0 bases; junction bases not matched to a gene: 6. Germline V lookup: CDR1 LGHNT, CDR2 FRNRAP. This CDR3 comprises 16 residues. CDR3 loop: CASVTSGGISTDTQYF. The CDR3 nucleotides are TGTGCTAGTGTCACTAGCGGGGGAATTAGCACAGATACGCAGTATTTT. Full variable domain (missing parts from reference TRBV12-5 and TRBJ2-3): DARVTQTPRHKVTEMGQEVTMRCQPILGHNTVFWYRQTMMQGLELLAYFRNRAPLDDSGMPKDRFSAEMPDATLATLKIQPSEPRDSAVYFCASVTSGGISTDTQYFGPGTRLTVL.

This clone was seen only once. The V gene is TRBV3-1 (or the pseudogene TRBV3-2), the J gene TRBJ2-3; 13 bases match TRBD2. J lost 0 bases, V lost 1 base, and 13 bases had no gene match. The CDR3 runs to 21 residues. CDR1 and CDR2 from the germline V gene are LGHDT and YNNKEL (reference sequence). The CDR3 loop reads CASSQAGGTSGTTPSTDTQYF. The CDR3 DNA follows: TGTGCCAGCAGCCAAGCGGGGGGGACTAGCGGGACAACACCTAGCACAGATACGCAGTATTTT.

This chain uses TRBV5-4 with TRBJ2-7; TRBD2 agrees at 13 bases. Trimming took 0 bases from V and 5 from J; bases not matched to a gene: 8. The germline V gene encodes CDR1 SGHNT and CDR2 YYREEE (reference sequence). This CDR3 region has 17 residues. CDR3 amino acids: CASSLGGLAGTLNEQYF. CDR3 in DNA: TGTGCCAGCAGCTTGGGGGGACTAGCGGGAACCCTGAACGAGCAGTACTTC.

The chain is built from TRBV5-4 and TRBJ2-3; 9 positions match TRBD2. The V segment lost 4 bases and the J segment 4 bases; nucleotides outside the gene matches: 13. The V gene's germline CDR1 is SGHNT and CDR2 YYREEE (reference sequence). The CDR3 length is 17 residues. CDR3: CASSKTAGGLSADTQYF. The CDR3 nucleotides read TGTGCCAGCAGCAAGACGGCGGGGGGGCTTAGTGCAGATACGCAGTATTTT.

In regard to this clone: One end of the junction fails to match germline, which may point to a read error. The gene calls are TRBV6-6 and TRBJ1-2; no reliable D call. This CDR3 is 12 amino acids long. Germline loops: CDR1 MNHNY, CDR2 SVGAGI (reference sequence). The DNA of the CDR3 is TGTGCCAGCAGTCCCGCGTTAGAGGTCCGGGGCTTC. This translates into CASSPALEVRGF.